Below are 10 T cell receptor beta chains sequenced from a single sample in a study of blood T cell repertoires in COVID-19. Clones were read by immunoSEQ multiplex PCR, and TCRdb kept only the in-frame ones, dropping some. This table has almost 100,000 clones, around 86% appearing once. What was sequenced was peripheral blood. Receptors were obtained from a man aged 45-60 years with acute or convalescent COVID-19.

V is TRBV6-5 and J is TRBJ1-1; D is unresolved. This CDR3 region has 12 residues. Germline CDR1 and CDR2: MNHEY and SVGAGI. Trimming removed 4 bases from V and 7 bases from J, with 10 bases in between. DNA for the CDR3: TGTGCCAGCAGTTGGCGGGGAGGTGAAGCTTTCTTT. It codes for CASSWRGGEAFF.

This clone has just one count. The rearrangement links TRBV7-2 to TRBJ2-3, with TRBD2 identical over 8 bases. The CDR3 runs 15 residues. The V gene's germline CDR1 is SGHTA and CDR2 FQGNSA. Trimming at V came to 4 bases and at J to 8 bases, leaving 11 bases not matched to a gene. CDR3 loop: CASSSLAGRPGTQYF. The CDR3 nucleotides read TGTGCCAGCAGCTCCCTAGCGGGCCGTCCCGGTACGCAGTATTTT.

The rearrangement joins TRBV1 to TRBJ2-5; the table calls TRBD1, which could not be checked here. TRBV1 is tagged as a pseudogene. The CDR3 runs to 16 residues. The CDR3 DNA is TGCACCAGCAGCCATGACCCGGGACAGCTACAAGAGACCCAGTACTTC. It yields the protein CTSSHDPGQLQETQYF.

This chain's CDR3 is CASTSGTGWLAEAFF. CDR3 bases: TGTGCCAGCACTTCGGGGACAGGGTGGTTGGCTGAAGCTTTCTTT. The J gene is TRBJ1-1, the V gene TRBV6-5, with 9 bases lining up with TRBD1. Per the germline V gene, CDR1 is MNHEY and CDR2 is SVGAGI. CDR3 size: 15 residues. Germline trimming cut 7 bases from V and 6 bases from J; bases unmatched to any gene: 12.

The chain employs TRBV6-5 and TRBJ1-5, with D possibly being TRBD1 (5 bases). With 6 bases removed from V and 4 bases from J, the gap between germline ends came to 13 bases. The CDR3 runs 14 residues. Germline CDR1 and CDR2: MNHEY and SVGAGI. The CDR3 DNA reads TGTGCCAGCAGCACAGGACGGCTGAATCAGCCCCAGCATTTT. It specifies CASSTGRLNQPQHF.

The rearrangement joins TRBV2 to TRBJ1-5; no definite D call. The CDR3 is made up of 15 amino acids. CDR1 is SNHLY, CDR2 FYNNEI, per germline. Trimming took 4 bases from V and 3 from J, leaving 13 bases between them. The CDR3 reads CASSVRRGPNQPQHF. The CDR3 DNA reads TGTGCCAGCAGTGTGCGTCGAGGTCCCAATCAGCCCCAGCATTTT.

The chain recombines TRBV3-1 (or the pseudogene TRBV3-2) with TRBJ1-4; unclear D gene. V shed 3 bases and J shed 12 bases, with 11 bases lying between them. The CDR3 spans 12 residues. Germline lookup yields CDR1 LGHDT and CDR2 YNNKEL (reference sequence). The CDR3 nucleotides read TGTGCCAGCAGCCAGACCACTCGGGAACTGTTTTTT. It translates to CASSQTTRELFF.

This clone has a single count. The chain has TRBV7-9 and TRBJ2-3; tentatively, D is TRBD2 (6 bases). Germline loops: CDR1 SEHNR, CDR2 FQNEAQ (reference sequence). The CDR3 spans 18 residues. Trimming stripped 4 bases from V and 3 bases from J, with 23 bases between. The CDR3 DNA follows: TGTGCCAGCAGCTCACCAGACTCCGGGACTCAAAGAACAGATACGCAGTATTTT. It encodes CASSSPDSGTQRTDTQYF.

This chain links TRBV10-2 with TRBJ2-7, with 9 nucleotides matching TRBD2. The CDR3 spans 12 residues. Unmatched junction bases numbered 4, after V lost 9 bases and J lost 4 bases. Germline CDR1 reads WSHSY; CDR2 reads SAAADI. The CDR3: CASFSGSYEQYF. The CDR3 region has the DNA TGCGCCAGTTTTAGCGGGAGTTACGAGCAGTACTTC.

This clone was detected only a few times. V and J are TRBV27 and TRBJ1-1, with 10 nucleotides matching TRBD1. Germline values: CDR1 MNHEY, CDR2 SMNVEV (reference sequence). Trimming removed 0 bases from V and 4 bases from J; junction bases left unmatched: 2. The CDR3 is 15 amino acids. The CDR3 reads CASSLSRTGGTEAFF. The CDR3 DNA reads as TGTGCCAGCAGTTTATCCCGGACAGGGGGCACTGAAGCTTTCTTT.